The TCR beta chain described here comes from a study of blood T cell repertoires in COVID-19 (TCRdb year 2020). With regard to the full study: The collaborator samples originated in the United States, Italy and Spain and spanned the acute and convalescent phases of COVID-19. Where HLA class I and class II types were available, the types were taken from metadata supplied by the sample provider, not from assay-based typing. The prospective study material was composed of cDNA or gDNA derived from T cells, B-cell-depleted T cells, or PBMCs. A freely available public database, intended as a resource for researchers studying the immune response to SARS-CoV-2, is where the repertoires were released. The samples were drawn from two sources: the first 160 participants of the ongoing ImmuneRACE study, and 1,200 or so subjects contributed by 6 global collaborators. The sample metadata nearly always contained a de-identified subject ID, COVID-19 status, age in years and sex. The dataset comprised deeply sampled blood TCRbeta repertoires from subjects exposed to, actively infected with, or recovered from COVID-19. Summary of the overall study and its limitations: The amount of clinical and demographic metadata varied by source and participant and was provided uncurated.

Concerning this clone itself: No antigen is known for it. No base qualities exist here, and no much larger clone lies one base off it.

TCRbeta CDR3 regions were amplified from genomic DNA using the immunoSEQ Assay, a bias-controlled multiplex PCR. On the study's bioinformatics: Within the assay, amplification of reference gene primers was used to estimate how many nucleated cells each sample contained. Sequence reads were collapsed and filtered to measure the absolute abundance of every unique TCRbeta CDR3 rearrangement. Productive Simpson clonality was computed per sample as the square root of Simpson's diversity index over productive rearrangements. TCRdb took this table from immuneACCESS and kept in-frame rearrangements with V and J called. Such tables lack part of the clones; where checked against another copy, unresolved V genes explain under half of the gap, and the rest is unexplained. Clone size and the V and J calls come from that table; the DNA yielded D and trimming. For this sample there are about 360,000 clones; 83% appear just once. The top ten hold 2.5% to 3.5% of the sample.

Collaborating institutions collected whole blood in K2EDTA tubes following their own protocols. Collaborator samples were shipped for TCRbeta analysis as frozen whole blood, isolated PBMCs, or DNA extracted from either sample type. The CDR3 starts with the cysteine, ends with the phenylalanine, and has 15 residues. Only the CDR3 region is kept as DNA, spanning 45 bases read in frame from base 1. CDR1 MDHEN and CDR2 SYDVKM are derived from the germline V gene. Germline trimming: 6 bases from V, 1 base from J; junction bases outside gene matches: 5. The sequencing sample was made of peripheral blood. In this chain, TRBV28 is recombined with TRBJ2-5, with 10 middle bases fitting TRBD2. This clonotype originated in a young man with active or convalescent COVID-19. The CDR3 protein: CASRRLAGVQETQYF. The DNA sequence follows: TGTGCCAGCAGACGACTAGCGGGCGTCCAAGAGACCCAGTACTTC.